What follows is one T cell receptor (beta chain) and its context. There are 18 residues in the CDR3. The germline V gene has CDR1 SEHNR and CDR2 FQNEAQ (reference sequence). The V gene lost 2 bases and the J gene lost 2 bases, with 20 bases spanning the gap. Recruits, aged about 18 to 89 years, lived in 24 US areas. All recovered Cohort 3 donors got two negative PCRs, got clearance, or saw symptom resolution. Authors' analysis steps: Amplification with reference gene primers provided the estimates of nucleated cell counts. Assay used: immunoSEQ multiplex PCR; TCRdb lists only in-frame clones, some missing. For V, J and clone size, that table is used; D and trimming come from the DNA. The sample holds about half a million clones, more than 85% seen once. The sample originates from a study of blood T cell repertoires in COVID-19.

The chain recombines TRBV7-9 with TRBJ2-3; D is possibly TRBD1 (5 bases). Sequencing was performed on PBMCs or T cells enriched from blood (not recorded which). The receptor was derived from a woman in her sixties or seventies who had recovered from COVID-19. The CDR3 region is CASSLPFFRVGATDTQYF. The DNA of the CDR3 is TGTGCCAGCAGCTTACCCTTTTTCAGGGTTGGGGCCACAGATACGCAGTATTTT.